The clone carrying this T cell receptor beta chain was counted ten times or more. Its antigen is not identified. Between the trimmed V and J ends, which lost 0 bases and 4 bases, there was a span of 6 bases. The CDR3 spans 13 residues. The germline V gene has CDR1 MRHNA and CDR2 SNTAGT. These data are taken from a study of metastatic and nonmetastatic thyroid tumors. About the research overall: Repertoire comparisons spanned blood and tumor or nodule tissue from malignant and benign thyroid patients. General study findings and limits: Reported TCR beta diversity, measured in blood and tumor, was significantly higher for malignant thyroid tumors than for benign nodules.

Study processing details: In papillary thyroid cancer, a distant-metastasis classifier was built using CDR3 differences across clinicopathological groups. TCRdb re-called the PCR reads via MiXCR. The V and J calls follow TCRdb's processing rather than the paper's. The table includes 35,000 to 50,000 clones, about 4.2% detected once. Every patient was untreated before thyroid surgery. The origin of this receptor is a female donor with papillary thyroid cancer or a benign thyroid nodule (not recorded which). Some clones in this sample may be carry-over from other donors' samples. The chain carries TRBV6-4 and TRBJ2-5; D unclear. Sequencing used blood. CDR3 region: CASSDSYGETQYF. The CDR3 DNA is TGTGCCAGCAGTGACTCATATGGAGAGACCCAGTACTTC.